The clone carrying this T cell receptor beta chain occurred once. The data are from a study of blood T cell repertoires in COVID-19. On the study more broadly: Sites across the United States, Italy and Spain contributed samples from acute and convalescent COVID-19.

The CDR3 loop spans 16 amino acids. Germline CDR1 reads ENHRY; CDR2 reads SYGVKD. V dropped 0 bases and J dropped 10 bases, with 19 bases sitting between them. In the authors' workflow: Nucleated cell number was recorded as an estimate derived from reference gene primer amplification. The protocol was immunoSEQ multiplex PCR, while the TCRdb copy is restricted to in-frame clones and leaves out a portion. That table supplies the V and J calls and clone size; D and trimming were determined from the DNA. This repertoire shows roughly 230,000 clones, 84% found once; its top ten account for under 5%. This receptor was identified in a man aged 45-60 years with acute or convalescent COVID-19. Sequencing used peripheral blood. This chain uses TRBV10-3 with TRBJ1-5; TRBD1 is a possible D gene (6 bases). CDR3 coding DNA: TGTGCCATCAGTGAGTCTGCATGGACAGTTAGAAACCCCCAGCATTTT. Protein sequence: CAISESAWTVRNPQHF.